A single sample is the source of the 5 T cell receptor beta chains below, sequenced in a study of shared clonotypes between healthy human individuals. TCRdb's copy holds only in-frame clones and misses some; the assay was immunoSEQ multiplex PCR. The sample comprises 550,000 to 700,000 clones, 73% of which are singletons, and under 2% rests with the top ten. The source material was memory CD4+ T cells sorted from blood. The subset here: CD45RA-negative fraction. These receptors were taken from a woman between 25 and 40 years old in good health.

The J gene is TRBJ1-2, the V gene TRBV6-5; D possibly corresponds to TRBD1 (5 bases). Trimming stripped 3 bases from V and 8 bases from J, with 16 bases between. The CDR3 covers 14 residues. From germline, CDR1 is MNHEY and CDR2 SVGAGI. This CDR3 is CASSYLAGRGGYTF. In DNA, the CDR3 is TGTGCCAGCAGTTATCTTGCAGGGCGAGGGGGCTACACCTTC.

This chain links TRBV7-3 with TRBJ2-3, with TRBD2 matching 7 bases. Germline lookup yields CDR1 SGHTA and CDR2 FQGTGA. V trimming: 5 bases; J trimming: 0 bases; junction bases outside the gene matches: 8. This CDR3 contains 16 residues. In DNA form, the CDR3 reads TGTGCCAGCAGCCTCAATCTAGCGGCTAGCACAGATACGCAGTATTTT. It codes for CASSLNLAASTDTQYF.

Notes on this clone: This same CDR3 is encoded by further DNA sequences in the sample. The J gene is TRBJ1-2, the V gene TRBV18; D is possibly TRBD1 (5 bases). This CDR3 comprises 13 residues. Per the germline V gene, CDR1 is KGHSH and CDR2 is LQKENI. V was cut by 6 bases and J by 0 bases, with 8 bases left in between. CDR3 nucleotide sequence: TGTGCCAGCTCTCCGGGGGCTAACTATGGCTACACCTTC. This codes for CASSPGANYGYTF. Full variable domain (remainder filled in from reference TRBV18 and TRBJ1-2): NAGVMQNPRHLVRRRGQEARLRCSPMKGHSHVYWYRQLPEEGLKFMVYLQKENIIDESGMPKERFSAEFPKEGPSILRIQQVVRGDSAAYFCASSPGANYGYTFGSGTRLTVV.

This clone was observed a few times. The rearrangement links TRBV10-3 to TRBJ1-2; D ambiguous. This CDR3 region has 14 residues. The germline V gene encodes CDR1 ENHRY and CDR2 SYGVKD. V lost 3 bases to trimming and J lost 8 bases, with 16 bases between them. The CDR3 DNA reads TGTGCCATCAGTGAACCGCCGGGTTTCGAGGGCTACACCTTC. It specifies CAISEPPGFEGYTF.

The chain is built from TRBV6-5 and TRBJ2-7; D remains unclear. V was cut by 10 bases and J by 0 bases, with 19 bases left in between. The germline V gene has CDR1 MNHEY and CDR2 SVGAGI. The CDR3 runs to 15 residues. The DNA for the CDR3 is TGTGCCAACATGCCCCTTGGGAAGGGCTCCTACGAGCAGTACTTC. This sequence encodes CANMPLGKGSYEQYF.